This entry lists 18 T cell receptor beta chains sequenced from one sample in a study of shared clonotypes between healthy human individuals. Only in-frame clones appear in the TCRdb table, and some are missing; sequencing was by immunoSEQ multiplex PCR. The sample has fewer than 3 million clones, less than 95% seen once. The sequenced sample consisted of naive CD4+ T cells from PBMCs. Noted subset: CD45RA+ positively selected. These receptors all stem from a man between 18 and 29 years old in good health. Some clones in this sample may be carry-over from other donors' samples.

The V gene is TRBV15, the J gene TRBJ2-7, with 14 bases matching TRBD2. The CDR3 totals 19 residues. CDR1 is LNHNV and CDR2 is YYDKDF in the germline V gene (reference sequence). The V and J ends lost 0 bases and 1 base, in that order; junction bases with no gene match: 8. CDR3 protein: CATSRDSGLAGGFSYEQYF. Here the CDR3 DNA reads TGTGCCACCAGCAGAGATTCCGGACTAGCGGGAGGATTTTCCTACGAGCAGTACTTC. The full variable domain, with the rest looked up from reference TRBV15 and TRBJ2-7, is DAMVIQNPRYQVTQFGKPVTLSCSQTLNHNVMYWYQQKSSQAPKLLFHYYDKDFNNEADTPDNFQSRRPNTSFCFLDIRSPGLGDTAMYLCATSRDSGLAGGFSYEQYFGPGTRLTVT.

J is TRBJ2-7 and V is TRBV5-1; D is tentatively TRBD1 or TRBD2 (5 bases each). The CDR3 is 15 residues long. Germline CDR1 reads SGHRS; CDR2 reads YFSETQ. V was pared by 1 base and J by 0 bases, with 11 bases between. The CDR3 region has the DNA TGCGCCAGCAGCTTGCAGGGAGAGCCCTCCTACGAGCAGTACTTC. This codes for CASSLQGEPSYEQYF.

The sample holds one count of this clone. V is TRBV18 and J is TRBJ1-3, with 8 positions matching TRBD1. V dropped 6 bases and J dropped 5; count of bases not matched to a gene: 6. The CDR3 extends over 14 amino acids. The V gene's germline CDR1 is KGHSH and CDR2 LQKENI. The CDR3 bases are TGTGCCAGCTCCCAAGACAGGGGACGAAACACCATATATTTT. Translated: CASSQDRGRNTIYF.

The DNA of the CDR3 is TGTGCCAGCAGCCGGAACGTTGGACAACAAGAGACCCAGTACTTC. As protein: CASSRNVGQQETQYF. The chain carries TRBV7-6 and TRBJ2-5; tentatively, D is TRBD1 (5 bases). V was shortened by 5 bases and J by 2 bases, with 15 bases between the two germline ends. Germline-derived CDR1 and CDR2 are SGHVS and FNYEAQ. This CDR3 has 15 amino acids. The full variable domain, completed using reference TRBV7-6 and TRBJ2-5, is GAGVSQSPRYKVTKRGQDVALRCDPISGHVSLYWYRQALGQGPEFLTYFNYEAQQDKSGLPNDRFSAERPEGSISTLTIQRTEQRDSAMYRCASSRNVGQQETQYFGPGTRLLVL.

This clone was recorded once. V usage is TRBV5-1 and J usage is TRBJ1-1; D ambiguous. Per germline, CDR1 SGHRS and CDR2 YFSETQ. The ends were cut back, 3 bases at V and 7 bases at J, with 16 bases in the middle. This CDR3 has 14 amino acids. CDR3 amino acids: CASSSPRGTGEAFF. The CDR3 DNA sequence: TGCGCCAGCAGCTCGCCACGGGGAACGGGTGAAGCTTTCTTT. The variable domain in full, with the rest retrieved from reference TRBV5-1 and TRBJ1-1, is KAGVTQTPRYLIKTRGQQVTLSCSPISGHRSVSWYQQTPGQGLQFLFEYFSETQRNKGNFPGRFSGRQFSNSRSEMNVSTLELGDSALYLCASSSPRGTGEAFFGQGTRLTVV.

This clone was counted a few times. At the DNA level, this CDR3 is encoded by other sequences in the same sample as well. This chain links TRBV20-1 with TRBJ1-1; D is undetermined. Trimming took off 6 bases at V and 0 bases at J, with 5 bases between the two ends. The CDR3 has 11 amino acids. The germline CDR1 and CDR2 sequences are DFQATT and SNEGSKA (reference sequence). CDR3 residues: CSASLNTEAFF. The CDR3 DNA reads TGCAGTGCATCGCTGAACACTGAAGCTTTCTTT.

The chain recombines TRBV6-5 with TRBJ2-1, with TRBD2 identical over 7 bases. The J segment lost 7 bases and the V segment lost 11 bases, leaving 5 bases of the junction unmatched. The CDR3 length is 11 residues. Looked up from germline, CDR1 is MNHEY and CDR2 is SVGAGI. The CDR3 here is CAGGRGNEQFF. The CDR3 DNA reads TGTGCCGGCGGGAGAGGGAATGAGCAGTTCTTC.

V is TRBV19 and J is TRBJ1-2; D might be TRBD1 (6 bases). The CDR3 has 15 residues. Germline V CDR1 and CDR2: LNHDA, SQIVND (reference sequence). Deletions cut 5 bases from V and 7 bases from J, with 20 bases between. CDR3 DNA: TGTGCCAGTAGTTTCCGGGACAAACGATCGGGTGGCTACACCTTC. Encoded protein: CASSFRDKRSGGYTF.

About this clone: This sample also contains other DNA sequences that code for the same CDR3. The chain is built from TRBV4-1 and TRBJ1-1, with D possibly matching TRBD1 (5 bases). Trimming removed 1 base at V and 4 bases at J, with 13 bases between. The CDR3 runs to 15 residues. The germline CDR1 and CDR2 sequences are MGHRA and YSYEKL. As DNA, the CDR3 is TGCGCCAGCAGCCAAGGGGGGGGATTAGGCACTGAAGCTTTCTTT. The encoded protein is CASSQGGGLGTEAFF.

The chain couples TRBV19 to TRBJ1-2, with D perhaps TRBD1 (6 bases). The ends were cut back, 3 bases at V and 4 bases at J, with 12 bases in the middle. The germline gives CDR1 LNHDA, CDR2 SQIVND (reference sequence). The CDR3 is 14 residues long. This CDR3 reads CASSIRGISYGYTF. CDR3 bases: TGTGCCAGTAGTATCAGGGGAATAAGCTATGGCTACACCTTC.

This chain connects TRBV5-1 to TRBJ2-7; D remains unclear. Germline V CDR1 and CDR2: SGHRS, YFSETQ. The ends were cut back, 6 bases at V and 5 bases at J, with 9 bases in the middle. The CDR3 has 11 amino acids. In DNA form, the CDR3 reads TGCGCCAGCACGGCCGCGGACGAGCAGTACTTC. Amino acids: CASTAADEQYF.

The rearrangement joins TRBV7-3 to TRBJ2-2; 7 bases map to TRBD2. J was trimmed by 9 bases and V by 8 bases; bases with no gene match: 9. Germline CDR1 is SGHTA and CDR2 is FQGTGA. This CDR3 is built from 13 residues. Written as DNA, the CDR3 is TGTGCCAGCGCTGCGGGAGCTCTAAGGGAGCTGTTTTTT. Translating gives CASAAGALRELFF.

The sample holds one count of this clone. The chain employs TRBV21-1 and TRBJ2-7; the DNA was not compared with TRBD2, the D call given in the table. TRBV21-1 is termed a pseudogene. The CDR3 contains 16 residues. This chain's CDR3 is CASSKTTLGKGVEQYF. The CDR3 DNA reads TGTGCCAGCAGCAAGACTACATTGGGAAAGGGTGTCGAGCAGTACTTC.

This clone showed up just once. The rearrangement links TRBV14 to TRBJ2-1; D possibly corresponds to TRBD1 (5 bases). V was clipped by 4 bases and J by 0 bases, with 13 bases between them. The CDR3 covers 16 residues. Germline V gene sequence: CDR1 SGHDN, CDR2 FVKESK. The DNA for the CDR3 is TGTGCCAGCAGCCCTTACAGGACGAGCTCCTACAATGAGCAGTTCTTC. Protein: CASSPYRTSSYNEQFF.

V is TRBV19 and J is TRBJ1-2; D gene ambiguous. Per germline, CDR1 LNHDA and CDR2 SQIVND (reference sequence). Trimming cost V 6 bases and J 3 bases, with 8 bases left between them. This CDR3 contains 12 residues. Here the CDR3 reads CASRPGHYGYTF. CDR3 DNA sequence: TGTGCCAGTAGACCAGGCCACTATGGCTACACCTTC.

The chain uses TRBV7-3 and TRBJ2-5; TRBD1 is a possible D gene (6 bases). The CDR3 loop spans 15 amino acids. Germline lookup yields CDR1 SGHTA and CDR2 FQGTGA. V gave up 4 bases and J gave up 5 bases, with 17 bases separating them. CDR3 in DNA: TGTGCCAGCAGCTGGGCACCCGGACAGATTGAGACCCAGTACTTC. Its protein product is CASSWAPGQIETQYF.

The CDR3 region has the DNA TGTGCCAGCAGCTTAGCGTTCGGAGCGGGAGGCTACGAGCAGTACTTC. Protein sequence: CASSLAFGAGGYEQYF. The rearrangement uses TRBV7-9 and TRBJ2-7; TRBD2 aligns across 9 bases. Looked up from germline, CDR1 is SEHNR and CDR2 is FQNEAQ (reference sequence). The CDR3 sequence is 16 residues long. Trimming removed 0 bases from V and 3 bases from J; junction bases left unmatched: 6.

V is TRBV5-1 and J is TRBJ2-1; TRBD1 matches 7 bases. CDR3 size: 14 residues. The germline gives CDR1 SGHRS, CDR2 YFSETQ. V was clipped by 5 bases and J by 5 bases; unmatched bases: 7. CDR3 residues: CASSSITGDNEQFF. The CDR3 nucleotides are TGCGCCAGCAGTTCGATAACAGGGGACAATGAGCAGTTCTTC.